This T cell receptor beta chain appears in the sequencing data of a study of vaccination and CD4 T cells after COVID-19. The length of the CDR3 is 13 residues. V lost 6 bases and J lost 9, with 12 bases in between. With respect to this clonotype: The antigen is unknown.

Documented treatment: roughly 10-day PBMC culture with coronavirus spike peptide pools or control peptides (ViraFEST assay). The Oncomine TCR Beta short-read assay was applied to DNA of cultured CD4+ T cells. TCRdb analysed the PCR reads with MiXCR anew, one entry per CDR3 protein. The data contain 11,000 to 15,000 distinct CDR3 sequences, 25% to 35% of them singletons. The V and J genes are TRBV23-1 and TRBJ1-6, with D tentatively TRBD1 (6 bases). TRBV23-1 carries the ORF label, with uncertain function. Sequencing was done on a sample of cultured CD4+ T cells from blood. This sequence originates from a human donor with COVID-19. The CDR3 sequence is CASRDSGTSPLHF. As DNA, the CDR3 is TGCGCCAGCAGGGACAGTGGTACTTCACCCCTCCACTTT.